This T cell receptor beta chain emerged from a study of Ad26.COV2.S vaccination and SARS-CoV-2 variants. Across the whole study: Ad26.COV2.S shots went into the muscle once or twice, 56 days apart.

Remarks on this clone: Antigen specificity is unknown.

The treatment denotes: 19 received Ad26.COV2.S at low or high dose, single or two shots; roughly five received placebo; per-sample allocation not given. Sampling occurred on day 63 after the first vaccine or placebo injection. Study observations and caveats: Total T cell responses, in the TCR breadth and depth analyses, may have been underestimated.

CDR1 and CDR2 from the germline V gene are GTSNPN and SVGIG (reference sequence). Trimming cost V 0 bases and J 0 bases, with 7 bases left between them. The CDR3 is 14 amino acids. Assay: immunoSEQ multiplex PCR; the TCRdb copy retains only in-frame clones and omits some. The data hold a few hundred thousand clones, with around 92% observed a single time. Sequenced material: peripheral blood, taken in a trial of Ad26.COV2.S vaccine versus placebo. The chain uses TRBV30 and TRBJ2-3; D is ambiguous. The source is a person aged 18-60 years who received the Ad26.COV2.S COVID-19 vaccine or a placebo. The CDR3 nucleotides are TGTGCCTGGAGTGTACGGCTGAGCACAGATACGCAGTATTTT. Encoded protein: CAWSVRLSTDTQYF.